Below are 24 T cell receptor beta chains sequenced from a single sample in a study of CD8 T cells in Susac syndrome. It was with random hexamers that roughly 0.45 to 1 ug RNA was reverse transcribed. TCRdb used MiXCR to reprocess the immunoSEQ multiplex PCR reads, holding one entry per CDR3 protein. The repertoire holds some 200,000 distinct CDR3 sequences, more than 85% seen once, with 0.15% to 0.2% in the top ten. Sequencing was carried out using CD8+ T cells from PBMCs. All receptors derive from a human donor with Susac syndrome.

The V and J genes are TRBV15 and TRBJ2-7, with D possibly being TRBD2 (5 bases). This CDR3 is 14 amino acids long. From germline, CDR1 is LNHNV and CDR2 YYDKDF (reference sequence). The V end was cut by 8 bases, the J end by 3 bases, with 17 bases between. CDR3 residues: CATGESARDYEQYF. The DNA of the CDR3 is TGTGCCACCGGCGAATCAGCTCGGGACTACGAGCAGTACTTC.

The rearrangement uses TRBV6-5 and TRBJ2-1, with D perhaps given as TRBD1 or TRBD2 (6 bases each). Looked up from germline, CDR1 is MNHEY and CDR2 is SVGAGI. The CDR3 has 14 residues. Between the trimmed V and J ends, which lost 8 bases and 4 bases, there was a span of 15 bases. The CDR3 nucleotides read TGTGCCAGCTGGGAATCGGGGGCTTACAATGAGCAGTTCTTC. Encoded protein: CASWESGAYNEQFF.

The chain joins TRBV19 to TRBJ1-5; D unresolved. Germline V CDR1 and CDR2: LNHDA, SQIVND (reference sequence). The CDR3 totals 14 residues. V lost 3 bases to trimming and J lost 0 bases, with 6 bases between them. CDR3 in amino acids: CASSIPSSNQPQHF. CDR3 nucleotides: TGTGCCAGTAGTATCCCCAGTAGCAATCAGCCCCAGCATTTT.

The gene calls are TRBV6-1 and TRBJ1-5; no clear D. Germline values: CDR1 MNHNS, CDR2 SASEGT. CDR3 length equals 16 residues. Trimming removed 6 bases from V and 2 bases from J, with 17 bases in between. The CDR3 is CASSRDNSIRNQPQHF. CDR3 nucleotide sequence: TGTGCCAGCAGCCGAGATAACAGTATTCGCAATCAGCCCCAGCATTTT.

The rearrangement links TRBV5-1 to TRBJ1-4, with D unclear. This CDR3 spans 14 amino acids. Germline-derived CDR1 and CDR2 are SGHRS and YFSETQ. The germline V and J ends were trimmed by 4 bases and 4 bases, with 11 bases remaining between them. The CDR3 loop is CASSNGGGNEKLFF. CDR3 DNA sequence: TGCGCCAGCAGCAACGGCGGCGGTAATGAAAAACTGTTTTTT.

The CDR3 nucleotides are TGTGCCAGTGGCGAAAGGGAAGGTCTCTATGGCTACACCTTC. Translating it yields CASGEREGLYGYTF. The rearrangement joins TRBV7-9 to TRBJ1-2; no clear D. The germline gives CDR1 SEHNR, CDR2 FQNEAQ (reference sequence). Trimming removed 9 bases from V and 4 bases from J, with 18 bases in between. This CDR3 contains 14 residues.

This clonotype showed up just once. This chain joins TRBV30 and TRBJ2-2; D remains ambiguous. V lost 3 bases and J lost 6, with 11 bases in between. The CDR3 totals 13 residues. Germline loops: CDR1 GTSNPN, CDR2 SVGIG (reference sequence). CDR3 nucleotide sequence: TGTGCCTGGAGAAGGGATCTCCCCGGGGAGCTGTTTTTT. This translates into CAWRRDLPGELFF.

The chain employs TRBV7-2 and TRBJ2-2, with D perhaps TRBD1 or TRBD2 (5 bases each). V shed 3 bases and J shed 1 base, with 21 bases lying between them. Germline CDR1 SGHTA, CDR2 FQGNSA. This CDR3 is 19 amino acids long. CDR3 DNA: TGTGCCAGCAGCTTTCCCCCACCGTGGGGGACCATGAACACCGGGGAGCTGTTTTTT. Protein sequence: CASSFPPPWGTMNTGELFF.

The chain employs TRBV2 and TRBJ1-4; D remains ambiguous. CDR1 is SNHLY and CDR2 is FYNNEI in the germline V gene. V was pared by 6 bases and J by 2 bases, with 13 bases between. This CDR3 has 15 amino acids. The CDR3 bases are TGTGCCAGCAGCCGGAGCGGTTTCACTAATGAAAAACTGTTTTTT. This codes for CASSRSGFTNEKLFF.

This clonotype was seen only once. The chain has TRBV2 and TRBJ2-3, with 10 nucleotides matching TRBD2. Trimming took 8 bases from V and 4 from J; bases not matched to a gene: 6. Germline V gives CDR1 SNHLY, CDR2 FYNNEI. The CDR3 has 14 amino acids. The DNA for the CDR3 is TGTGCCAGCGATGGGACTAGCGTCCCAGATACGCAGTATTTT. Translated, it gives CASDGTSVPDTQYF. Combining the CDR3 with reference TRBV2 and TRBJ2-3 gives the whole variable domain EPEVTQTPSHQVTQMGQEVILRCVPISNHLYFYWYRQILGQKVEFLVSFYNNEISEKSEIFDDQFSVERPDGSNFTLKIRSTKLEDSAMYFCASDGTSVPDTQYFGPGTRLTVL.

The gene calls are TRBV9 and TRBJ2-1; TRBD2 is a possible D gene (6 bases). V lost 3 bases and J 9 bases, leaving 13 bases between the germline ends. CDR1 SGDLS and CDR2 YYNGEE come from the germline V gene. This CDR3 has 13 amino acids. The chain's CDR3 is CASSGGDWGEQFF. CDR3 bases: TGTGCCAGCAGCGGGGGGGACTGGGGTGAGCAGTTCTTC.

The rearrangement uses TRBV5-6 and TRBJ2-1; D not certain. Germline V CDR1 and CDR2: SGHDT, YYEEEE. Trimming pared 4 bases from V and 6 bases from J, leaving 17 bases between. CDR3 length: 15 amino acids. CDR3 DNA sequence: TGTGCCAGCAGCCACGGGCCCGATTTATCCAATGAGCAGTTCTTC. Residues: CASSHGPDLSNEQFF.

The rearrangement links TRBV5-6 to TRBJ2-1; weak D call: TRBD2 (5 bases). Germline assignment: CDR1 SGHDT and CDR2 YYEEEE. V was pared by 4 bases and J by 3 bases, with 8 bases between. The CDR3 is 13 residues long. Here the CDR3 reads CASSHDYYNEQFF. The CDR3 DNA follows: TGTGCCAGCAGCCACGACTACTACAATGAGCAGTTCTTC.

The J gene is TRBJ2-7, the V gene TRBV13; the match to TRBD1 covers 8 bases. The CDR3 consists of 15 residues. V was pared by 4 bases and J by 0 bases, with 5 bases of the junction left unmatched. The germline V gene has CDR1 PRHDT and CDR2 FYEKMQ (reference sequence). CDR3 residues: CASSSGQVASYEQYF. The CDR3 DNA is TGTGCCAGCAGCTCGGGACAGGTCGCCTCCTACGAGCAGTACTTC.

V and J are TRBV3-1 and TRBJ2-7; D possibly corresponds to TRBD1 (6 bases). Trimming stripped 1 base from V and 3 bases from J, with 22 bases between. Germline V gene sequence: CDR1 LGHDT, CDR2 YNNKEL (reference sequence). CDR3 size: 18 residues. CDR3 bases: TGTGCCAGCAGCCAAGTAGAGACTGGGGGCCTAAGGTTCTACGAGCAGTACTTC. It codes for CASSQVETGGLRFYEQYF.

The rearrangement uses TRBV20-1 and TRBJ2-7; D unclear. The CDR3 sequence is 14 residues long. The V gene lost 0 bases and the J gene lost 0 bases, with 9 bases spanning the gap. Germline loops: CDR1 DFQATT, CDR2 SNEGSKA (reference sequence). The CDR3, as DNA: TGCAGTGCTAGAGATCCGGCTTCCTCCTACGAGCAGTACTTC. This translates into CSARDPASSYEQYF.

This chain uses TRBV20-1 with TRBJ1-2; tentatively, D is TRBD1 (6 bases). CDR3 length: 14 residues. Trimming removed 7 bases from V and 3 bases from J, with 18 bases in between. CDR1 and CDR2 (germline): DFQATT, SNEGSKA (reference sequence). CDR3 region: CSVYSPGGHYGYTF. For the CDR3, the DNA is TGCAGTGTTTATAGCCCGGGGGGCCACTATGGCTACACCTTC.

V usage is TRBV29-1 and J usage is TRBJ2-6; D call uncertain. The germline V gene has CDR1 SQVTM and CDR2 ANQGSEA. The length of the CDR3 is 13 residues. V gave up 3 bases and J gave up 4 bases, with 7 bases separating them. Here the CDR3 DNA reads TGCAGCGTTGACGGGTCCGGGGCCAACGTCCTGACTTTC. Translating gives CSVDGSGANVLTF.

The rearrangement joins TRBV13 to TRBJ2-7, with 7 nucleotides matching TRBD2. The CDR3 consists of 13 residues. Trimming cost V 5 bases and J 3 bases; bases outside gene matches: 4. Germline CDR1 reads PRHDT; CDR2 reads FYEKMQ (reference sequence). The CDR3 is CASSKGLFYEQYF. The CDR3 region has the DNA TGTGCCAGCAGCAAGGGACTATTCTACGAGCAGTACTTC.

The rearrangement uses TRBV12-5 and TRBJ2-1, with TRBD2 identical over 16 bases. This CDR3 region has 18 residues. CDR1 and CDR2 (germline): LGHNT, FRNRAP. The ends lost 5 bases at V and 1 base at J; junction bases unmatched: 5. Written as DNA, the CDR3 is TGTGCTAGTGGTCCGGGACTAGCGGGGGGGCCTTCCTACAATGAGCAGTTCTTC. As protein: CASGPGLAGGPSYNEQFF.

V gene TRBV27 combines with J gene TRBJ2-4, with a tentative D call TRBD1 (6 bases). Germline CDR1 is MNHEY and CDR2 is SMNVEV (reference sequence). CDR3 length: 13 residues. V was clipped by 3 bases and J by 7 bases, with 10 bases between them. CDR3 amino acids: CASSFRGDNIQYF. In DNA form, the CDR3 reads TGTGCCAGCAGTTTCAGGGGTGACAACATTCAGTACTTC.

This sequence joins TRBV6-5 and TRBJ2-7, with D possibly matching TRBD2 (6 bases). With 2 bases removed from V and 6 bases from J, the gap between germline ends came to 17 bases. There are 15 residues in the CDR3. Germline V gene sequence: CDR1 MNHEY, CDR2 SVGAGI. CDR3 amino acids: CASSYGASDLSEQYF. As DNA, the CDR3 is TGTGCCAGCAGTTACGGGGCTAGCGATCTCTCCGAGCAGTACTTC.

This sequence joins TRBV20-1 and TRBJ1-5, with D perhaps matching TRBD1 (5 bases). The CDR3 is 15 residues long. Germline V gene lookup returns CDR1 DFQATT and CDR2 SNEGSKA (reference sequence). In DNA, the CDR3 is TGCAGCAACGAACCGGGACCAACTCGAAATCAGCCCCAGCATTTT. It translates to CSNEPGPTRNQPQHF.

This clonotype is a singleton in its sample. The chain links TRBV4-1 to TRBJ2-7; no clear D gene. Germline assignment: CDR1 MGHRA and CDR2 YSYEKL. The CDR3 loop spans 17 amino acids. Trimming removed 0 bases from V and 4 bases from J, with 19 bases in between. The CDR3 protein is CASSQEPYEDESYEQYF. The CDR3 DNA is TGCGCCAGCAGCCAAGAACCGTATGAGGACGAGAGTTACGAGCAGTACTTC.